This T cell receptor (beta chain) originates from a study of T cell repertoires in cytomegalovirus infection. This clonotype came up a few times. TCRdb analysed the reads with MiXCR anew, one entry per CDR3 protein. The repertoire consists of about 190,000 distinct CDR3 sequences, with 28% occurring once and the leading ten covering around 29%. Per the germline V gene, CDR1 is SNHLY and CDR2 is FYNNEI. There are 16 residues in the CDR3. V was pared by 0 bases and J by 3 bases, with 13 bases between. The specimen was PBMCs. The J gene is TRBJ2-3, the V gene TRBV2, with D maybe TRBD2 (6 bases). This sequence originates from a human donor in good health (CMV status not recorded). Some clones in this sample may be carry-over from other donors' samples. CDR3 DNA: TGTGCCAGCAGTGAAGCTGTCGGGAGAAGGACAGATACGCAGTATTTT. Protein sequence: CASSEAVGRRTDTQYF. Complete variable domain (other parts from reference TRBV2 and TRBJ2-3): EPEVTQTPSHQVTQMGQEVILRCVPISNHLYFYWYRQILGQKVEFLVSFYNNEISEKSEIFDDQFSVERPDGSNFTLKIRSTKLEDSAMYFCASSEAVGRRTDTQYFGPGTRLTVL.